Listed here are 31 T cell receptor beta chains from one sample, sequenced in a study of cytomegalovirus exposure and HLA in healthy donors. 13 Jbeta primers and 60 Vbeta primers were used for the PCR. Data came from immunoSEQ multiplex PCR; TCRdb stores just in-frame clones and leaves some out. The sample has some 150,000 clones; around 80% are singletons. The sequenced sample was PBMCs. Receptors were obtained from a woman in her twenties or thirties in good health and CMV-seronegative.

The chain carries TRBV7-9 and TRBJ1-1; unclear D gene. The V end was cut by 2 bases, the J end by 0 bases, with 7 bases between. The CDR3 totals 14 residues. In germline, CDR1 is SEHNR, CDR2 FQNEAQ (reference sequence). This CDR3 reads CASSLNSMNTEAFF. For the CDR3, the DNA is TGTGCCAGCAGCTTAAATTCTATGAACACTGAAGCTTTCTTT.

This chain links TRBV11-1 with TRBJ2-1; possible D gene TRBD2, 5 bases. V lost 1 base and J 8 bases, leaving 18 bases between the germline ends. CDR3 length: 16 amino acids. Per germline, CDR1 SGHAT and CDR2 FQDESV (reference sequence). The CDR3 nucleotides are TGTGCCAGCAGCTTAGAGGATGTCGGCAGGCGGGATGAGCAGTTCTTC. Its protein is CASSLEDVGRRDEQFF.

This chain links TRBV4-1 with TRBJ2-1; no firm D call. V lost 0 bases and J lost 0, with 6 bases in between. From germline, CDR1 is MGHRA and CDR2 YSYEKL. The CDR3 totals 15 residues. Here the CDR3 reads CASSQDPSSYNEQFF. The CDR3 DNA sequence: TGCGCCAGCAGCCAAGACCCCAGCTCCTACAATGAGCAGTTCTTC.

The chain uses TRBV27 and TRBJ2-7; 7 positions match TRBD1. The CDR3 has 14 amino acids. V trimming: 2 bases; J trimming: 1 base; junction bases outside the gene matches: 2. Germline CDR1 reads MNHEY; CDR2 reads SMNVEV (reference sequence). CDR3 DNA: TGTGCCAGCAGTTTAAACAGGGGTTCCTACGAGCAGTACTTC. It specifies CASSLNRGSYEQYF.

V gene TRBV27 combines with J gene TRBJ2-7, with D possibly matching TRBD1 (5 bases). This CDR3 is built from 13 residues. Germline loops: CDR1 MNHEY, CDR2 SMNVEV (reference sequence). V lost 3 bases and J 3 bases, leaving 9 bases between the germline ends. The CDR3 sequence is CASSLGLIYEQYF. The CDR3, as DNA: TGTGCCAGCAGTTTGGGGCTGATCTACGAGCAGTACTTC.

The chain joins TRBV30 to TRBJ2-1, with D possibly being TRBD2 (7 bases). Germline loops: CDR1 GTSNPN, CDR2 SVGIG (reference sequence). The germline V and J ends were trimmed by 3 bases and 9 bases, with 21 bases remaining between them. The CDR3 spans 15 residues. The CDR3 sequence is CAWRPTGGPFSEQFF. The CDR3 DNA is TGTGCCTGGAGGCCGACGGGGGGCCCCTTTAGTGAGCAGTTCTTC.

The V and J genes are TRBV6-5 and TRBJ1-1, with 8 positions matching TRBD1. This CDR3 region has 11 residues. V lost 5 bases, J lost 10 bases, and 3 bases stayed unmatched. Germline V gene data show CDR1 as MNHEY and CDR2 as SVGAGI. CDR3 loop: CASSGQGGAFF. CDR3 DNA sequence: TGTGCCAGCAGTGGACAGGGAGGAGCTTTCTTT.

This rearrangement joins TRBV10-1 to TRBJ2-1, with TRBD2 matching 15 bases. The germline CDR1 and CDR2 sequences are WNHNN and SYGVQD (reference sequence). The CDR3 loop spans 20 amino acids. The V gene end was trimmed by 2 bases and the J gene end by 5 bases; junction bases not matched to a gene: 13. CDR3 nucleotides: TGCGCCAGCAGTGAGGTGGGACTAGCGGGAGGAAAGGGGGCAGACAATGAGCAGTTCTTC. Its translation is CASSEVGLAGGKGADNEQFF.

The V and J genes are TRBV13 and TRBJ2-7, with TRBD2 matching over 13 bases. The CDR3 length is 16 residues. V was pared by 1 base and J by 1 base, with 1 base of the junction left unmatched. The germline V gene has CDR1 PRHDT and CDR2 FYEKMQ (reference sequence). This CDR3 is CASSLALAGGSYEQYF. The CDR3 DNA is TGTGCCAGCAGCTTAGCACTAGCGGGAGGGTCCTACGAGCAGTACTTC.

This rearrangement joins TRBV29-1 to TRBJ2-3; 7 nucleotides align to TRBD1. CDR1 SQVTM and CDR2 ANQGSEA come from the germline V gene. V lost 5 bases and J lost 3; bases outside the gene matches: 5. The CDR3 loop spans 13 amino acids. The CDR3 nucleotides read TGCAGCGTTAGGGGGCGCGGGACAGATACGCAGTATTTT. Amino acid sequence: CSVRGRGTDTQYF.

The gene calls are TRBV4-2 and TRBJ2-7; the match to TRBD1 covers 7 bases. Germline lookup yields CDR1 LGHNA and CDR2 YNFKEQ. The CDR3 extends over 14 amino acids. Trimming removed 4 bases from V and 7 bases from J; junction bases left unmatched: 10. For the CDR3, the DNA is TGTGCCAGCAGCCTAGAACATCAGGGGGATGAGCAGTACTTC. It translates to CASSLEHQGDEQYF.

The V call is TRBV27, the J call TRBJ2-5; D gene unclear. Trimming cost V 5 bases and J 4 bases, with 11 bases left between them. This CDR3 has 13 residues. In germline, CDR1 is MNHEY, CDR2 SMNVEV (reference sequence). CDR3 protein: CASSRTVAETQYF. DNA for the CDR3: TGTGCCAGCAGTCGCACTGTCGCAGAGACCCAGTACTTC.

The rearrangement links TRBV30 to TRBJ2-3; 10 positions agree with TRBD2. Germline lookup yields CDR1 GTSNPN and CDR2 SVGIG (reference sequence). The CDR3 loop spans 14 amino acids. The V gene end was trimmed by 4 bases and the J gene end by 5 bases; junction bases not matched to a gene: 6. For the CDR3, the DNA is TGTGCCTGGAAGCGGGGGGGCCGTGGAGATACGCAGTATTTT. Protein: CAWKRGGRGDTQYF.

The chain links TRBV5-1 to TRBJ2-1; D is perhaps TRBD2 (6 bases). CDR3 size: 16 residues. CDR1 and CDR2 (germline): SGHRS, YFSETQ. The V gene lost 0 bases and the J gene lost 2 bases, with 12 bases spanning the gap. CDR3 loop: CASSLESGSPYNEQFF. CDR3 nucleotide sequence: TGCGCCAGCAGCTTGGAAAGCGGGTCACCCTACAATGAGCAGTTCTTC.

The chain employs TRBV18 and TRBJ2-1, with D possibly matching TRBD1 (6 bases). The CDR3 runs 14 residues. Germline V gene lookup returns CDR1 KGHSH and CDR2 LQKENI. V dropped 2 bases and J dropped 1 base, with 6 bases sitting between them. The CDR3 sequence is CASSPGQSYNEQFF. In nucleotides, the CDR3 is TGTGCCAGCTCACCAGGACAGTCCTACAATGAGCAGTTCTTC.

This clone showed up just once. V and J are TRBV5-4 and TRBJ1-2; 7 bases agree with TRBD1. After removal of 0 bases from V and 8 bases from J, the junction contained 7 bases not matched to a gene. The germline gives CDR1 SGHNT, CDR2 YYREEE (reference sequence). CDR3 length equals 14 residues. The CDR3 DNA is TGTGCCAGCAGCTTGGATACAGGGGTAGGGGGCTACACCTTC. Translation: CASSLDTGVGGYTF.

The chain is built from TRBV11-1 and TRBJ2-1, with 11 bases that match TRBD2. The germline V gene has CDR1 SGHAT and CDR2 FQDESV (reference sequence). This CDR3 is 17 amino acids long. Germline trimming cut 5 bases from V and 0 bases from J; bases unmatched to any gene: 6. DNA for the CDR3: TGTGCCAGCAGCCGTGCCGGGACTAGCGGCTCCTACAATGAGCAGTTCTTC. The encoded protein is CASSRAGTSGSYNEQFF.

CDR3 sequence (DNA): TGTGCCAGCAGTGGTACAGGGGACGAGCAGTACTTC. It codes for CASSGTGDEQYF. The J gene is TRBJ2-7, the V gene TRBV6-4; 7 nucleotides agree with TRBD1. CDR3 size: 12 residues. The germline V gene encodes CDR1 MRHNA and CDR2 SNTAGT. Trimming took 4 bases from V and 5 from J; bases not matched to a gene: 2.

The chain has TRBV30 and TRBJ2-7; D uncertain. This CDR3 contains 11 residues. The germline V and J ends were trimmed by 1 base and 4 bases, with 5 bases remaining between them. CDR1 and CDR2 (germline): GTSNPN, SVGIG (reference sequence). The CDR3 nucleotides read TGTGCCTGGAGTGGTAATTACGAGCAGTACTTC. Translation gives CAWSGNYEQYF.

V usage is TRBV7-2 and J usage is TRBJ2-2, with D perhaps matching TRBD1 (6 bases). Germline loops: CDR1 SGHTA, CDR2 FQGNSA. Trimming took 2 bases from V and 5 from J, leaving 15 bases between them. The CDR3 has 16 residues. The CDR3 sequence: CASSLSILGATGELFF. The DNA for the CDR3 is TGTGCCAGCAGCTTATCCATTCTGGGGGCAACCGGGGAGCTGTTTTTT.

This sequence joins TRBV27 and TRBJ1-2; D gene uncertain. Germline loops: CDR1 MNHEY, CDR2 SMNVEV (reference sequence). V gave up 6 bases and J gave up 8 bases, with 10 bases separating them. The CDR3 is made up of 11 amino acids. The CDR3 nucleotides are TGTGCCAGCAGGTCTACCGGGGGCTACACCTTC. This encodes CASRSTGGYTF.

The chain employs TRBV19 and TRBJ2-5, with D unresolved. Deletions cut 4 bases from V and 9 bases from J, with 9 bases between. Germline values: CDR1 LNHDA, CDR2 SQIVND (reference sequence). The CDR3 runs to 11 residues. CDR3 amino acids: CASSNYLAQYF. DNA for the CDR3: TGTGCCAGTAGTAACTATTTGGCCCAGTACTTC.

This clone has only one observation. Relative to the germline gene, one junction end is altered; a read error may explain this. The chain recombines TRBV7-8 with TRBJ2-4, with D perhaps TRBD1 (6 bases). The CDR3 extends over 13 amino acids. The germline V gene encodes CDR1 SGHVS and CDR2 FQNEAQ. CDR3 residues: CASSYQKDSQLNF. The CDR3 DNA is TGTGCCAGCAGCTACCAGAAGGACAGCCAACTGAACTTC.

The table lists this clone with a few counts. The chain uses TRBV6-5 and TRBJ1-1, with TRBD1 identical over 9 bases. The V gene's germline CDR1 is MNHEY and CDR2 SVGAGI. The CDR3 extends over 13 amino acids. V lost 10 bases to trimming and J lost 4 bases; unmatched junction nucleotides: 7. The CDR3 sequence: CATKQGAATEAFF. The CDR3 DNA reads as TGTGCCACCAAACAGGGGGCGGCCACTGAAGCTTTCTTT.

V and J are TRBV6-1 and TRBJ1-1, with D unclear. The CDR3 spans 14 residues. V was shortened by 6 bases and J by 1 base, with 12 bases between the two germline ends. Per germline, CDR1 MNHNS and CDR2 SASEGT. In DNA, the CDR3 is TGTGCCAGCAGGGAGGGTACCGGGAACACTGAAGCTTTCTTT. This translates into CASREGTGNTEAFF.

This sequence joins TRBV11-2 and TRBJ2-5, with 10 positions matching TRBD1. This CDR3 contains 15 residues. Losses at the gene ends were 5 bases for V and 5 bases for J; bases not matched to a gene: 8. Looked up from germline, CDR1 is SGHAT and CDR2 is FQNNGV. The CDR3 region is CASSGQGGPGETQYF. The CDR3 region has the DNA TGTGCCAGCAGCGGACAGGGGGGACCGGGTGAGACCCAGTACTTC.

This rearrangement joins TRBV5-1 to TRBJ1-2; possible D gene TRBD1, 6 bases. With 5 bases removed from V and 3 bases from J, the gap between germline ends came to 17 bases. Germline loops: CDR1 SGHRS, CDR2 YFSETQ. The CDR3 has 15 amino acids. The CDR3 reads CASRETGRPDYGYTF. The CDR3 DNA sequence: TGCGCCAGCAGGGAAACAGGGAGACCCGACTATGGCTACACCTTC.

This chain joins TRBV7-2 and TRBJ2-7; the D is unclear. The V gene lost 6 bases and the J gene lost 2 bases, with 17 bases spanning the gap. The germline V gene has CDR1 SGHTA and CDR2 FQGNSA. The CDR3 spans 15 residues. The CDR3 loop reads CASRYSDMAAYEQYF. The DNA of the CDR3 is TGTGCCAGCAGGTACTCCGACATGGCCGCCTACGAGCAGTACTTC. The whole variable domain, remainder taken from reference TRBV7-2 and TRBJ2-7, is GAGVSQSPSNKVTEKGKDVELRCDPISGHTALYWYRQSLGQGLEFLIYFQGNSAPDKSGLPSDRFSAERTGGSVSTLTIQRTQQEDSAVYLCASRYSDMAAYEQYFGPGTRLTVT.

The rearrangement joins TRBV7-8 to TRBJ2-5; TRBD2 matches at 11 bases. Trimming removed 1 base from V and 5 bases from J; junction bases left unmatched: 6. Germline V lookup: CDR1 SGHVS, CDR2 FQNEAQ. The CDR3 consists of 16 residues. CDR3 protein: CASSLVVAGGPETQYF. CDR3 DNA: TGTGCCAGCAGCTTAGTTGTAGCGGGAGGGCCTGAGACCCAGTACTTC.

This chain links TRBV19 with TRBJ2-1; D possibly corresponds to TRBD2 (5 bases). Germline V CDR1 and CDR2: LNHDA, SQIVND (reference sequence). The V and J ends lost 5 bases and 7 bases respectively, with 18 bases between them. CDR3 length: 15 residues. The CDR3 coding sequence is TGTGCCAGTAGTCTCAGGAGGACGCCGGGGAATGAGCAGTTCTTC. It translates to CASSLRRTPGNEQFF.

V usage is TRBV11-2 and J usage is TRBJ2-7, with TRBD2 matching over 7 bases. CDR3 size: 15 residues. Germline V lookup: CDR1 SGHAT, CDR2 FQNNGV. The junction had 10 bases not matched to a gene; V was cut back by 6 bases and J by 2 bases. The CDR3 DNA is TGTGCCAGCAGTCCTCGGGCGGGAGCTACCTACGAGCAGTACTTC. It encodes CASSPRAGATYEQYF.